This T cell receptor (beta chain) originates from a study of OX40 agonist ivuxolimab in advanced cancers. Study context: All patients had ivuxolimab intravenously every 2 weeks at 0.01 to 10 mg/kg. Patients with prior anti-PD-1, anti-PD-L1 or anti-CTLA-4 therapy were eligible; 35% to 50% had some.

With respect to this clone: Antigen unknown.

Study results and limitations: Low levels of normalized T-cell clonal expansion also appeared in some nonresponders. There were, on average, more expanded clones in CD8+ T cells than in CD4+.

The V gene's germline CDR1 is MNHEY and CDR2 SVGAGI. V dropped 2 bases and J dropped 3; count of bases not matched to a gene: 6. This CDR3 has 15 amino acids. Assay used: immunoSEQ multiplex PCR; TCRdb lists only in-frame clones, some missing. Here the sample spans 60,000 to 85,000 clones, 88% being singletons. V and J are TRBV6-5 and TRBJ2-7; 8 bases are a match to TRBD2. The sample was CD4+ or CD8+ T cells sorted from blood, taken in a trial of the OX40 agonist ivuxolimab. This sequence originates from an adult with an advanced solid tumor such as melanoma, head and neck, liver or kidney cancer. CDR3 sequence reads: CASSYPELADYEQYF. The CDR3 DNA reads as TGTGCCAGCAGTTACCCCGAACTAGCGGACTACGAGCAGTACTTC.